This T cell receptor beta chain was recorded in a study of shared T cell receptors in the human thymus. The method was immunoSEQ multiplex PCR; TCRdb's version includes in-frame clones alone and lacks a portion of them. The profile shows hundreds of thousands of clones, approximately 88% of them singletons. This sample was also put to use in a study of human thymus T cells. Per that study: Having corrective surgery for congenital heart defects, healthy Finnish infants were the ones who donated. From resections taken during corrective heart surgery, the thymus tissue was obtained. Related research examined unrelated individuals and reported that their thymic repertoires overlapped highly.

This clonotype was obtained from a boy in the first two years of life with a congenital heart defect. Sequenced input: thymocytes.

The CDR3 DNA sequence: TGCGCCAGCAGCACAAGCGGGGGCTCCTACAATGAGCAGTTCTTC. It yields the protein CASSTSGGSYNEQFF. The chain is built from TRBV4-1 and TRBJ2-1; 8 bases are shared with TRBD2. This CDR3 region has 15 residues. Trimming at V came to 5 bases and at J to 0 bases, leaving 3 bases not matched to a gene. In germline, CDR1 is MGHRA, CDR2 YSYEKL.